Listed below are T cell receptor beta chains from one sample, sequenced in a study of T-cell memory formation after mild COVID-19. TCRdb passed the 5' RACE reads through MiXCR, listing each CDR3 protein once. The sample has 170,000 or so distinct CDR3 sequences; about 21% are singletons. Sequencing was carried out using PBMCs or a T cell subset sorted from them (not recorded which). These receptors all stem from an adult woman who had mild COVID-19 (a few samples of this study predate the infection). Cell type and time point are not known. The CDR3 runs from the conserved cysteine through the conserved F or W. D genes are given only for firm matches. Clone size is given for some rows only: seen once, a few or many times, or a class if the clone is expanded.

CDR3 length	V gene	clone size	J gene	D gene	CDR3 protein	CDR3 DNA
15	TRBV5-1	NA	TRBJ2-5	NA	CASSSDTQDMWTQYF	TGCGCCAGCAGCTCGGACACCCAAGATATGTGGACCCAGTACTTC
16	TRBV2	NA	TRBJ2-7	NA	CASSDPRAEPPYEQYF	TGTGCCAGCAGTGATCCCCGGGCGGAGCCCCCCTACGAGCAGTACTTC
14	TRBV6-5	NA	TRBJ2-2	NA	CASSYRRAGGELFF	TGTGCCAGCAGTTACAGGCGAGCGGGCGGGGAGCTGTTTTTT
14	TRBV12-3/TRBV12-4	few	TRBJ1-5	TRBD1	CASSSRTGDQPQHF	TGTGCCAGCAGTTCGAGGACAGGGGATCAGCCCCAGCATTTT
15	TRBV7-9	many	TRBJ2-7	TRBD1	CASRYGTALSYEQYF	TGTGCCAGCAGATACGGGACAGCCCTCTCCTACGAGCAGTACTTC
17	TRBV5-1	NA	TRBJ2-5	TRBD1	CASSPESQGAPQETQYF	TGCGCCAGCAGCCCAGAATCACAGGGGGCACCCCAAGAGACCCAGTACTTC
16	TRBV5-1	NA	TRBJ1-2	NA	CASSLDAVPGDYGYTF	TGCGCCAGCAGCTTGGATGCAGTCCCAGGGGACTATGGCTACACCTTC
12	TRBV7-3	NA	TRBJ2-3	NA	CASSFDGDTQYF	TGTGCCAGCAGCTTCGACGGGGATACGCAGTATTTT
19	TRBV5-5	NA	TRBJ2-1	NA	CASSLAPEWRGMSYNEQFF	TGTGCCAGCAGCTTGGCCCCGGAGTGGAGGGGGATGTCCTACAATGAGCAGTTCTTC
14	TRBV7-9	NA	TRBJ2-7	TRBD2	CASSSSGRTYEQYF	TGTGCCAGCAGCTCTAGCGGGAGAACCTACGAGCAGTACTTC
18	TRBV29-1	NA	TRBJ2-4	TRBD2	CSAFGLAGGEGAKNIQYF	TGCAGCGCTTTCGGACTAGCGGGAGGGGAAGGGGCCAAAAACATTCAGTACTTC
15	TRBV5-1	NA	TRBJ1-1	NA	CASSLVTGRNTEAFF	TGCGCCAGCAGCTTGGTAACAGGTAGAAACACTGAAGCTTTCTTT
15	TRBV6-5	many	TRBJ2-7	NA	CASSYSAGTSYEQYF	TGTGCCAGCAGTTACTCGGCCGGGACCTCCTACGAGCAGTACTTC
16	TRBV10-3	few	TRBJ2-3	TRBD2	CAISEGTSGRGDTQYF	TGTGCCATCAGCGAAGGGACTAGCGGGAGAGGGGATACGCAGTATTTT
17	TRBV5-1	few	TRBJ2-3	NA	CASSSPAGRTSTDTQYF	TGCGCCAGCAGCTCCCCCGCAGGCAGGACTAGCACAGATACGCAGTATTTT
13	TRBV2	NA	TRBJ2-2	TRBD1	CASSDQGAGELFF	TGTGCCAGCAGTGACCAGGGGGCCGGGGAGCTGTTTTTT
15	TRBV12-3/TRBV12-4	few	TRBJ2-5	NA	CASSLEARGGETQYF	TGTGCCAGCAGTTTAGAGGCAAGGGGCGGGGAGACCCAGTACTTC
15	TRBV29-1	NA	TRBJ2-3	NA	CSVEDLGLAADTQYF	TGCAGCGTTGAAGATTTGGGGCTGGCAGCAGATACGCAGTATTTT
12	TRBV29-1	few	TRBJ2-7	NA	CSVLGRSYEQYF	TGCAGCGTTTTAGGTCGTTCCTACGAGCAGTACTTC
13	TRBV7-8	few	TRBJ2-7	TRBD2	CASSLGGAFEQYF	TGTGCCAGCAGCCTCGGGGGGGCCTTCGAGCAGTACTTC
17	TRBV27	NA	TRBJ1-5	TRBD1	CASSSRTGLFSIKPQHF	TGTGCCAGCAGTAGTAGGACAGGGCTTTTTAGCATTAAGCCCCAGCATTTT
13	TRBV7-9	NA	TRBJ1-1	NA	CASSRRDHTEAFF	TGTGCCAGCAGCCGTCGGGACCACACTGAAGCTTTCTTT
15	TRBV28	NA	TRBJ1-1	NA	CASSYFYRENTEAFF	TGTGCCAGCAGTTATTTTTACAGGGAGAACACTGAAGCTTTCTTT
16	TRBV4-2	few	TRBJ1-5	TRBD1	CASSQDQRGGPQPQHF	TGTGCCAGCAGCCAAGATCAAAGAGGGGGCCCTCAGCCCCAGCATTTT
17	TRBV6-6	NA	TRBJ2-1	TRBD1	CASSYFVRDRAYNEQFF	TGTGCCAGCAGTTACTTCGTCCGGGACAGGGCCTACAATGAGCAGTTCTTC
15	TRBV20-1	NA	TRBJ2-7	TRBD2	CSADDRAGGTYEQYF	TGCAGTGCTGACGACCGGGCGGGAGGCACCTACGAGCAGTACTTC
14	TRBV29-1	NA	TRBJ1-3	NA	CSVVTVGGGNTIYF	TGCAGCGTTGTGACGGTAGGGGGTGGAAACACCATATATTTT
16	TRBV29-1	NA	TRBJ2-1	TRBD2	CSVAGTSGSSYNEQFF	TGCAGCGTCGCCGGGACTAGCGGGAGTTCCTACAATGAGCAGTTCTTC
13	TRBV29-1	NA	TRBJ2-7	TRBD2	CSVGLAGTYEQYF	TGCAGCGTGGGACTAGCGGGGACTTACGAGCAGTACTTC
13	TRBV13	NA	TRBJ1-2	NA	CASSSGIGEGYTF	TGTGCCAGCAGCTCGGGAATTGGTGAAGGCTACACCTTC
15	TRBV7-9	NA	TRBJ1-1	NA	CASSLGIGHNTEAFF	TGTGCCAGCAGCTTAGGAATCGGCCATAACACTGAAGCTTTCTTT
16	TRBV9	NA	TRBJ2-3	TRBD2	CASSVELAGGTDTQYF	TGTGCCAGCAGCGTAGAGTTGGCGGGGGGTACAGATACGCAGTATTTT
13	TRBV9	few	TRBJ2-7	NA	CASSVAQGYEQYF	TGTGCCAGCAGCGTAGCTCAGGGCTACGAGCAGTACTTC
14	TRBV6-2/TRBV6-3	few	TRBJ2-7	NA	CASSGTQSSYEQYF	TGTGCCAGCAGTGGGACTCAAAGCTCCTACGAGCAGTACTTC
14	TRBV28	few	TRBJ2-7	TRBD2	CASSLAGGPREQYF	TGTGCCAGCAGTCTAGCGGGAGGGCCCAGGGAGCAGTACTTC
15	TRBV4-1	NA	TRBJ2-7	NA	CASSQDPGASYEQYF	TGCGCCAGCAGCCAAGATCCAGGGGCCTCCTACGAGCAGTACTTC
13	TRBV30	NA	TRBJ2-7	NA	CAWSGLGTYEQYF	TGTGCCTGGAGTGGGCTGGGGACCTACGAGCAGTACTTC
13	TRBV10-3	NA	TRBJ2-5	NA	CAIRPDSEETQYF	TGTGCCATCAGGCCGGACAGTGAAGAGACCCAGTACTTC
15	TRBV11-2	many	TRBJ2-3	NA	CASRRLEGGADTQYF	TGTGCCAGCAGAAGACTAGAGGGAGGTGCAGATACGCAGTATTTT
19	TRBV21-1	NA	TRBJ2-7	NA	CASSPCRGTTSSLDYEQYF	TGTGCCAGCAGCCCCTGCCGAGGGACAACTTCCTCGTTAGACTACGAGCAGTACTTC
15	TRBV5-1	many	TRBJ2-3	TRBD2	CASTSLAGDLDTQYF	TGCGCCAGCACGTCACTAGCGGGGGATCTAGATACGCAGTATTTT
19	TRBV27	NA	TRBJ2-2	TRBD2	CASSSTAGGLASGTGELFF	TGTGCCAGCAGTTCCACGGCGGGAGGGCTTGCTTCGGGCACCGGGGAGCTGTTTTTT
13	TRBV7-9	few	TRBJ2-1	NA	CASSDSLSPEQFF	TGTGCCAGCAGCGACTCCCTATCCCCGGAGCAGTTCTTC
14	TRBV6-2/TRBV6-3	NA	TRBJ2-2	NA	CASSYSQSTGELFF	TGTGCCAGCAGTTACTCGCAGAGTACCGGGGAGCTGTTTTTT
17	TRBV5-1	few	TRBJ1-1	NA	CASSLVGVMRGNTEAFF	TGCGCCAGCAGCTTGGTCGGGGTAATGAGGGGGAACACTGAAGCTTTCTTT